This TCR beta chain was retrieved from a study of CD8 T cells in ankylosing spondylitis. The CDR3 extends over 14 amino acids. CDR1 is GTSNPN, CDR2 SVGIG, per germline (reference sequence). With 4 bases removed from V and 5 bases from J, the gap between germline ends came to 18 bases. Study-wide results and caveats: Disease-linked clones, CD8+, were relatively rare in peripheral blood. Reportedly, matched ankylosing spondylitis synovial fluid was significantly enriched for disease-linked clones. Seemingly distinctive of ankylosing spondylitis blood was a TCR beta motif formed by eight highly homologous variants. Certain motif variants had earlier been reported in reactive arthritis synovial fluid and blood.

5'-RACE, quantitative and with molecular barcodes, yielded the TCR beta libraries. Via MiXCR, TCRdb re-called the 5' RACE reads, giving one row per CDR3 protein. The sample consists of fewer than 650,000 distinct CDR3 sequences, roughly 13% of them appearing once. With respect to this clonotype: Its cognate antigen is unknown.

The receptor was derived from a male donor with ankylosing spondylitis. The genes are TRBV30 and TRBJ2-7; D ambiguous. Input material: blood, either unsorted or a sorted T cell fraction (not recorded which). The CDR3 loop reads CAWNAVRSENEQYF. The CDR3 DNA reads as TGTGCCTGGAACGCGGTCCGCAGCGAGAACGAGCAGTACTTC.